This is a list of T cell receptor beta chains from one sample in a study of human T cells and chemical hapten exposure. TCRdb used MiXCR to reprocess the RACE reads, holding one entry per CDR3 protein. Here the sample spans 270,000 or so distinct CDR3 sequences, roughly 7.7% being singletons. The material sequenced was whole blood, taken in connection with sensitization to the hapten diphenylcyclopropenone (DPC). Every receptor here comes from a man younger than 30 with alopecia areata. Some clones in this sample may be carry-over from other donors' samples. Both conserved end residues are part of each CDR3. The D gene is left open where the match is weak. Where a row states a size, it is once, few, many or the class of an expanded clone; other rows omit it.

V gene	J gene	clone size	D gene	CDR3 DNA	CDR3 protein
TRBV7-2	TRBJ1-2	NA	NA	TGTGCCAGCAGCCAGCCCCAGCCCGGCGGCTACACCTTC	CASSQPQPGGYTF
TRBV12-3/TRBV12-4	TRBJ1-2	NA	NA	TGTGCCAGCAGTCGCCTTAACTATGGCTACACCTTC	CASSRLNYGYTF
TRBV27	TRBJ2-1	NA	NA	TGTGCCAGCAGTTCAACAGGGCCCAATGAGCAGTTCTTC	CASSSTGPNEQFF
TRBV4-3	TRBJ2-4	few	NA	TGCGCCAGCAGCCAAGATTGGCGGTCCGGCAAAAACATTCAGTACTTC	CASSQDWRSGKNIQYF
TRBV12-3/TRBV12-4	TRBJ2-7	few	NA	TGTGCCAGCAGTTTAGTGACCGAGGGCGAGCAGTACTTC	CASSLVTEGEQYF
TRBV5-1	TRBJ2-3	few	NA	TGCGCCAGCAGCTTGGCGGCAGTTAATACGCAGTATTTT	CASSLAAVNTQYF
TRBV19	TRBJ2-1	NA	NA	TGTGCCAGTAGTATCCCCCACAATGAGCAGTTCTTC	CASSIPHNEQFF
TRBV4-3	TRBJ1-1	few	TRBD1	TGCGCCAGCAGCCAGCGGACAGGGACCACTGAAGCTTTCTTT	CASSQRTGTTEAFF
TRBV5-1	TRBJ2-5	NA	NA	TGCGCCAGCAGCTTGGCGAGGTTCGAGACCCAGTACTTC	CASSLARFETQYF
TRBV6-2/TRBV6-3	TRBJ1-1	many	TRBD1	TGTGCCAGCAGAACCGACCCTGGACAGGTCGGAACTGAAGCTTTCTTT	CASRTDPGQVGTEAFF
TRBV12-3/TRBV12-4	TRBJ2-7	NA	NA	TGTGCCAGCAGTTTCTCCGGGTCGGGCGAGCAGTACTTC	CASSFSGSGEQYF
TRBV6-2/TRBV6-3	TRBJ1-1	NA	NA	TGTGCCAGCAGTGACGAGACATCGCAGACTGAAGCTTTCTTT	CASSDETSQTEAFF
TRBV7-9	TRBJ2-5	NA	TRBD2	TGTGCCAGCAGCTTAATGTTCGGGGGGACTAGTGGAGAGACCCAGTACTTC	CASSLMFGGTSGETQYF
TRBV21-1	TRBJ1-1	few	NA	TGTGCCAGCAGCAAAGTCGGAGGGATGAACACTGAAGCTTTCTTT	CASSKVGGMNTEAFF
TRBV28	TRBJ1-5	many	TRBD1	TGTGCCAGCAGACCGACAGGGATCCAGCCCCAGCATTTT	CASRPTGIQPQHF
TRBV5-5	TRBJ1-1	NA	NA	TGTGCCAGCAGCTCTCCGGCGACAGGAGATTATAACACTGAAGCTTTCTTT	CASSSPATGDYNTEAFF
TRBV4-3	TRBJ1-2	NA	NA	TGCGCCAGCAGCCCAAACCCGCAGGGAGTTGGGACTAACTATGGCTACACCTTC	CASSPNPQGVGTNYGYTF
TRBV7-2	TRBJ1-2	NA	NA	TGTGCCAGCAGCTTAGCAGGCCCTAAACATAACTATGGCTACACCTTC	CASSLAGPKHNYGYTF
TRBV3-1	TRBJ1-1	NA	NA	TGTGCCAGCAGCCATTTCCGGCAGAACACTGAAGCTTTCTTT	CASSHFRQNTEAFF
TRBV4-1	TRBJ2-1	few	NA	TGCGCCAGCAGCCAGAGTCGTGGGAACAATGAGCAGTTCTTC	CASSQSRGNNEQFF
TRBV20-1	TRBJ1-5	NA	NA	TGCAGTGCTAAATTCTTTGGGGCTAACGGCAATCAGCCCCAGCATTTT	CSAKFFGANGNQPQHF
TRBV10-1	TRBJ2-5	few	NA	TGCGCCAGCAACGATCGGGTCCAAGAGACCCAGTACTTC	CASNDRVQETQYF
TRBV6-5	TRBJ2-7	NA	NA	TGTGCCAGCAGTTACGGCAGCGGCTACGAGCAGTACTTC	CASSYGSGYEQYF
TRBV27	TRBJ2-5	NA	NA	TGTGCCAGCAGTGCAGGGGACGAGACCCAGTACTTC	CASSAGDETQYF
TRBV6-2/TRBV6-3	TRBJ1-5	many	NA	TGTGCCAGCACCATTCCCGGTGGGCACAATCAGCCCCAGCATTTT	CASTIPGGHNQPQHF
TRBV10-1	TRBJ2-1	few	NA	TGCGCCAGCAGTGATGGCCTGGGGGGTGAGCAGTTCTTC	CASSDGLGGEQFF
TRBV7-2	TRBJ1-1	NA	NA	TGTGCCAGCAGCTTAGAGTCGTGGGTGAACACTGAAGCTTTCTTT	CASSLESWVNTEAFF
TRBV7-2	TRBJ2-1	few	TRBD2	TGTGCCAGCAGCTTATGGCTAGCGGGGGACGACTACAATGAGCAGTTCTTC	CASSLWLAGDDYNEQFF
TRBV20-1	TRBJ2-3	few	NA	TGCAGTGCTACCCCCTCGCGCTTAGACACAGATACGCAGTATTTT	CSATPSRLDTDTQYF
TRBV29-1	TRBJ1-1	NA	NA	TGCAGCGCAGAGGGCGGGGTAGACACTGAAGCTTTCTTT	CSAEGGVDTEAFF
TRBV6-6	TRBJ2-7	NA	NA	TGTGCCAGCAGTTACTCGGTATCCCCCAAGTATCCACGGTACGAGCAGTACTTC	CASSYSVSPKYPRYEQYF
TRBV3-1	TRBJ2-5	many	TRBD2	TGTGCCAGCAGCCTAGGGAGGGTGGAGACCCAGTACTTC	CASSLGRVETQYF
TRBV5-6	TRBJ2-4	NA	NA	TGTGCCAGCAGCTTTCCCTTTAAGGGTGGGAACAAAAACATTCAGTACTTC	CASSFPFKGGNKNIQYF
TRBV29-1	TRBJ1-2	few	NA	TGCAGCGTTTCCGAAGAGGGGAGCGGTAACTATGGCTACACCTTC	CSVSEEGSGNYGYTF
TRBV4-3	TRBJ2-3	NA	NA	TGCGCCAGCTCTCCGGGATCATCCCCAGATACGCAGTATTTT	CASSPGSSPDTQYF
TRBV10-3	TRBJ2-3	few	NA	TGTGCCATCAGTGTAGAGGTGGAGTCCACAGATACGCAGTATTTT	CAISVEVESTDTQYF